The 2 T cell receptor beta chains listed next were all sequenced from one sample in a study of blood T cell repertoires in COVID-19. TCRdb keeps only in-frame clones here, not all; method: immunoSEQ multiplex PCR. This table holds under 250,000 clones, about 80% found once. The specimen was peripheral blood. All receptors come from a man younger than 45 who had recovered from COVID-19.

The V and J genes are TRBV2 and TRBJ1-1; D perhaps matches TRBD1 (5 bases). In germline, CDR1 is SNHLY, CDR2 FYNNEI. The CDR3 runs to 12 residues. Between the trimmed V and J ends, which lost 6 bases and 1 base, there was a span of 6 bases. CDR3 DNA sequence: TGTGCCAGCAGCAGGGCGAACACTGAAGCTTTCTTT. This codes for CASSRANTEAFF.

The chain is built from TRBV6-4 and TRBJ2-1; perhaps TRBD2 as D (5 bases). Trimming removed 2 bases at V and 7 bases at J, with 15 bases between. This CDR3 comprises 15 residues. Germline values: CDR1 MRHNA, CDR2 SNTAGT. The DNA for the CDR3 is TGTGCCAGCAGTGACACCGGGCTAGCTACAAATGAGCAGTTCTTC. It yields the protein CASSDTGLATNEQFF.